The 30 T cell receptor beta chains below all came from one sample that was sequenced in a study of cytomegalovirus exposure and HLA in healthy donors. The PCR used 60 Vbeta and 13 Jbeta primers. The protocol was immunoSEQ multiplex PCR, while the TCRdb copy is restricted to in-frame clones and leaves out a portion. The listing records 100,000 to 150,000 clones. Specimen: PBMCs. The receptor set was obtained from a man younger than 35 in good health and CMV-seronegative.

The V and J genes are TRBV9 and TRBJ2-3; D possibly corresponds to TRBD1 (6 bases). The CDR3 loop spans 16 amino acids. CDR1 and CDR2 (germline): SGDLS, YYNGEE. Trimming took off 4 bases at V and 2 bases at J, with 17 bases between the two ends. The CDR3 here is CASSHATGLPTDTQYF. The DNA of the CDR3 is TGTGCCAGCAGCCATGCAACAGGGCTGCCCACAGATACGCAGTATTTT.

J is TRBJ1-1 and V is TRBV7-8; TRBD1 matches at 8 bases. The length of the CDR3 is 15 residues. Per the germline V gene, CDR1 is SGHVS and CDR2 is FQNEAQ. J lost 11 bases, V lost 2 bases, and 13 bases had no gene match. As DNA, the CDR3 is TGTGCCAGCAGCTTATCTACAACTGGACAGGGCGACGCTTTCTTT. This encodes CASSLSTTGQGDAFF.

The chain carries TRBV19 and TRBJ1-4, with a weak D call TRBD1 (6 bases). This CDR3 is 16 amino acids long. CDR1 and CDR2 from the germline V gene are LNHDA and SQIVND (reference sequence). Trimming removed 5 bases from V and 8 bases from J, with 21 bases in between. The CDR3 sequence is CASSSLVAGATEKLFF. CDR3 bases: TGTGCCAGTAGTTCCCTGGTGGCGGGGGCGACGGAAAAACTGTTTTTT.

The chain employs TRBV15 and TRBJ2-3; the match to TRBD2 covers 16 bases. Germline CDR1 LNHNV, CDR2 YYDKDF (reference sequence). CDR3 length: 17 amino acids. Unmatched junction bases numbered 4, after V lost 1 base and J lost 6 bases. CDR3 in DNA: TGTGCCACCAGCAGAGCGGGACTAGCGGGAGGGCAGGATACGCAGTATTTT. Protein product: CATSRAGLAGGQDTQYF.

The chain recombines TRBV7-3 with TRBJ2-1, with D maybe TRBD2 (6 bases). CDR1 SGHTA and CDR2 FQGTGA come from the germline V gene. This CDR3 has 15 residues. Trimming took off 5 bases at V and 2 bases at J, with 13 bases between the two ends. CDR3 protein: CASSPVGGTYNEQFF. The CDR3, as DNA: TGTGCCAGCAGCCCGGTGGGGGGAACCTACAATGAGCAGTTCTTC.

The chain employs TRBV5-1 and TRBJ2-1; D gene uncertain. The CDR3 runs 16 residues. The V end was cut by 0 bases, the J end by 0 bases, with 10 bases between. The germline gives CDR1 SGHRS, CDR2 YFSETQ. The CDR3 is CASSLVARSSYNEQFF. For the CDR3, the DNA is TGCGCCAGCAGCTTGGTAGCTAGAAGCTCCTACAATGAGCAGTTCTTC.

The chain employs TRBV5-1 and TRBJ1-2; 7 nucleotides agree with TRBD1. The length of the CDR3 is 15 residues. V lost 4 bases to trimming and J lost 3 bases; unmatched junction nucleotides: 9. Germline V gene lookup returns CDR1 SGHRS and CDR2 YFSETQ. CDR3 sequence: CASSPWTGADYGYTF. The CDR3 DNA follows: TGCGCCAGCAGCCCGTGGACAGGAGCGGACTATGGCTACACCTTC.

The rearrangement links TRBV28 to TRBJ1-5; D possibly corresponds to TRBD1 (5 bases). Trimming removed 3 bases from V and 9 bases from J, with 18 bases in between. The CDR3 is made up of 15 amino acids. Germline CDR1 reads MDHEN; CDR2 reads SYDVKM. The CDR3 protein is CASSFHQGGLLPQHF. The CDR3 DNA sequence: TGTGCCAGCAGTTTTCATCAGGGAGGCTTATTGCCCCAGCATTTT.

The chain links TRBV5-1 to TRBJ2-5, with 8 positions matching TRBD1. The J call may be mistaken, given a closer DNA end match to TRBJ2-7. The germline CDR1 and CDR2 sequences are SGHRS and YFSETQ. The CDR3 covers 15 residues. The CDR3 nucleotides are TGCGCCAGCGGCCAGGGGGCAGGATGGGCCTACGAGCAGTACTTC. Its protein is CASGQGAGWAYEQYF.

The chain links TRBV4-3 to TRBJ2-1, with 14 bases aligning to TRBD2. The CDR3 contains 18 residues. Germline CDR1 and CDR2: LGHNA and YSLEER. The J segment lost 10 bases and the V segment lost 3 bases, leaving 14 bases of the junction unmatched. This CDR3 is CASSHSGLAGGVMVEQFF. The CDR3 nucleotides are TGCGCCAGCAGCCACTCAGGACTAGCGGGGGGAGTAATGGTGGAGCAGTTCTTC.

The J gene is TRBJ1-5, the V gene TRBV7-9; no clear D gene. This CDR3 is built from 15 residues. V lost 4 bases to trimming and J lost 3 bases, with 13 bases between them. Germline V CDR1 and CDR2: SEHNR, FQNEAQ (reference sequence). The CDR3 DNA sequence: TGTGCCAGCAGCTCGGCGGGTACATACAATCAGCCCCAGCATTTT. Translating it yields CASSSAGTYNQPQHF.

The CDR3 DNA reads TGTGCCATTAGCGGGCTGAACACCGGGGAGCTGTTTTTT. This gives the protein CAISGLNTGELFF. The V call is TRBV10-3, the J call TRBJ2-2; TRBD2 aligns across 7 bases. This CDR3 region has 13 residues. Germline V gene data show CDR1 as ENHRY and CDR2 as SYGVKD. Trimming removed 9 bases from V and 1 base from J; junction bases left unmatched: 2.

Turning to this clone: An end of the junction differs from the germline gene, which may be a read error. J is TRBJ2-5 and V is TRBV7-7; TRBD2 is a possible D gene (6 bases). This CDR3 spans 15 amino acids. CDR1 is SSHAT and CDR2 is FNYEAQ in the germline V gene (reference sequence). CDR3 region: CASSPEAGSMETQYF. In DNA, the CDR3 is TGTGCTAGCAGCCCGGAGGCGGGGTCAATGGAGACCCAGTACTTC.

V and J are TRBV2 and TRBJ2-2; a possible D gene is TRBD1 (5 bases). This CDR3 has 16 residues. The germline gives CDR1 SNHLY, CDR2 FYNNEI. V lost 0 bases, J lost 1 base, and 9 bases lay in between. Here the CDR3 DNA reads TGTGCCAGCAGTGAAGCAGGGGTTAGGAACACCGGGGAGCTGTTTTTT. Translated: CASSEAGVRNTGELFF.

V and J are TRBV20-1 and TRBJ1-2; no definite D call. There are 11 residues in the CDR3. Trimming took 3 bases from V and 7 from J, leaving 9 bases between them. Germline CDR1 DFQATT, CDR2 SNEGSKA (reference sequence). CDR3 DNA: TGCAGTGCTAGTGGGCAAATTGGCTACACCTTC. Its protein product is CSASGQIGYTF.

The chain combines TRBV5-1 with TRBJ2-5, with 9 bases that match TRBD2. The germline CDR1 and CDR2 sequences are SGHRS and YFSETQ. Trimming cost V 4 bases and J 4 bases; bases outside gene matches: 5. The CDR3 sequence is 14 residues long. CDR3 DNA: TGCGCCAGCAGCGGTAGCGGGAGAGTAGAGACCCAGTACTTC. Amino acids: CASSGSGRVETQYF.

The DNA for the CDR3 is TGCGCCAGCAGCCAGGACCAGGGATACGAGCAGTACTTC. Its protein is CASSQDQGYEQYF. This chain uses TRBV5-1 with TRBJ2-7, with D maybe TRBD1 (5 bases). V dropped 4 bases and J dropped 4 bases, with 12 bases sitting between them. Germline CDR1 SGHRS, CDR2 YFSETQ. The CDR3 consists of 13 residues.

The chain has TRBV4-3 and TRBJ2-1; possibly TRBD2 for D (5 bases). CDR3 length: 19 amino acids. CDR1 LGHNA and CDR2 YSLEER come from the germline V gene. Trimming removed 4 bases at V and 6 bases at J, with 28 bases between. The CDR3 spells CASSPRENGLPNPFNEQFF. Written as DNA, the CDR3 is TGCGCCAGCAGCCCAAGGGAGAACGGGCTCCCCAATCCCTTCAATGAGCAGTTCTTC.

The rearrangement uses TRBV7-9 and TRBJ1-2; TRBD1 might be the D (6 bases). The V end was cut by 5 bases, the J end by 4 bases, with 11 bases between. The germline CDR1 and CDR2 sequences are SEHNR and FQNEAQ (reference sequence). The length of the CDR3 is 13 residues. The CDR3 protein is CASSPGTSYGYTF. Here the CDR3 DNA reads TGTGCCAGCAGCCCGGGGACATCCTATGGCTACACCTTC.

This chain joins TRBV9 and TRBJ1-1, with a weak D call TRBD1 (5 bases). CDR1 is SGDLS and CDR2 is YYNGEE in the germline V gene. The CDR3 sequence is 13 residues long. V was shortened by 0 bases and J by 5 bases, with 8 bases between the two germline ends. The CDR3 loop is CASSVGRETEAFF. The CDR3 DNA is TGTGCCAGCAGCGTAGGCAGGGAAACTGAAGCTTTCTTT.

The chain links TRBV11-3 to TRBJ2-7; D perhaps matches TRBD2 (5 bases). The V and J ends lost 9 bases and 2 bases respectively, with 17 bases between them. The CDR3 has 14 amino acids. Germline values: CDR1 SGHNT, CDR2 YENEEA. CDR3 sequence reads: CASTIGGRTYEQYF. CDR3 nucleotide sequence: TGTGCCAGTACCATAGGTGGGAGAACCTACGAGCAGTACTTC.

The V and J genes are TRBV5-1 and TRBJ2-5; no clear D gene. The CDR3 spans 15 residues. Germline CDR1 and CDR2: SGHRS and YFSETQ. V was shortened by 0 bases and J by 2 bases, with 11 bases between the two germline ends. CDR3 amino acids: CASSLASTPQETQYF. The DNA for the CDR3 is TGCGCCAGCAGCTTGGCTTCAACACCGCAAGAGACCCAGTACTTC.

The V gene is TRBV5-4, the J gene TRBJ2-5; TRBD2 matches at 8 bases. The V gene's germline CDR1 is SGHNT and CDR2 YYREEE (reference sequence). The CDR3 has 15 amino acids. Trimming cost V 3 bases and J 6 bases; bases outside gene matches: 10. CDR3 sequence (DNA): TGTGCCAGCAGCTCCGAGCCCGGGGGGGCCCAGACCCAGTACTTC. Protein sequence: CASSSEPGGAQTQYF.

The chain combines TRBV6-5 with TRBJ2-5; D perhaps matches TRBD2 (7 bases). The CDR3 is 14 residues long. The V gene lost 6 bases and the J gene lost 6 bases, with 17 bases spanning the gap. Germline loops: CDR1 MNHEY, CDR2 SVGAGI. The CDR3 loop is CASRARGGGQTQYF. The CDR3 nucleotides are TGTGCCAGCAGGGCCCGGGGAGGGGGGCAGACCCAGTACTTC.

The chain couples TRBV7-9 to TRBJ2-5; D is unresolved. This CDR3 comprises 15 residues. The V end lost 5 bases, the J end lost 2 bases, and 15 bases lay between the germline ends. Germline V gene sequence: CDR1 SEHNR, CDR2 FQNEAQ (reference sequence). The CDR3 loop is CASSALVGGQETQYF. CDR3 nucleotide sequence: TGTGCCAGCAGCGCTCTTGTCGGCGGACAAGAGACCCAGTACTTC.

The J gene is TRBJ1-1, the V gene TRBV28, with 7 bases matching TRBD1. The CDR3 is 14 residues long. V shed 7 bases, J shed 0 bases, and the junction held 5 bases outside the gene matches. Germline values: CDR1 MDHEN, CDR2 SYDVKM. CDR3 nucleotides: TGTGCCAGCACTGTACAGGGGATGAACACTGAAGCTTTCTTT. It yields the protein CASTVQGMNTEAFF.

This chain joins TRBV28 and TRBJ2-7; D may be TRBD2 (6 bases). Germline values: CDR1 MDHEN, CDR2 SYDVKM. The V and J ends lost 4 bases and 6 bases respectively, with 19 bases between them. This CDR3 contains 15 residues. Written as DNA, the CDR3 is TGTGCCAGCAGTTCCCCTGCGTCGGGACTCGGCGAGCAGTACTTC. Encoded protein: CASSSPASGLGEQYF.

This CDR3 reads CAWFPDLEGYTF. The DNA of the CDR3 is TGTGCCTGGTTTCCGGATTTGGAGGGCTACACCTTC. V gene TRBV30 combines with J gene TRBJ1-2; D call uncertain. The CDR3 consists of 12 residues. Trimming cost V 5 bases and J 8 bases, with 15 bases left between them. CDR1 and CDR2 from the germline V gene are GTSNPN and SVGIG (reference sequence). Complete variable domain (other parts from reference TRBV30 and TRBJ1-2): SQTIHQWPATLVQPVGSPLSLECTVEGTSNPNLYWYRQAAGRGLQLLFYSVGIGQISSEVPQNLSASRPQDRQFILSSKKLLLSDSGFYLCAWFPDLEGYTFGSGTRLTVV.

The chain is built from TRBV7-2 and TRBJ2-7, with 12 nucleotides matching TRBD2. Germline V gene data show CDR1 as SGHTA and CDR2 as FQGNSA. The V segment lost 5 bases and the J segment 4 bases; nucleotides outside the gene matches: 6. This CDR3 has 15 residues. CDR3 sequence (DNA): TGTGCCAGCAGCCGACTAGCGGGGGACTCTTACGAGCAGTACTTC. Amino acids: CASSRLAGDSYEQYF.

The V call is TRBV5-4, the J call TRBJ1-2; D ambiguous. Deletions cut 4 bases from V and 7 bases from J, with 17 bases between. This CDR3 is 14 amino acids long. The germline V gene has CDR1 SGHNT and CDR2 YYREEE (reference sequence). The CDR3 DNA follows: TGTGCCAGCAGCCCGCGGGCCCCTAGCTGTGGCTACACCTTC. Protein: CASSPRAPSCGYTF.